This entry is about one T cell receptor beta chain. Its antigen is not identified. The sample is drawn from a study of cytomegalovirus exposure and HLA in healthy donors. The study's findings and limits: Most TCR sequences proved rare, with some public TCRs found in many donors.

In the PCR, 60 Vbeta and 13 Jbeta primers were used. This table comes from immunoSEQ multiplex PCR, and its TCRdb copy is limited to in-frame clones, with some not included. Of around 120,000 clones listed, 15% are singletons. Donors sampled were nominally healthy, though unrecorded immune exposures were likely. What was sequenced was PBMCs. This TCR derives from a woman under 30 in good health and CMV-seronegative.

DNA of the CDR3: TGTGCCAGCAGCGGGGCGGGGCGGGGTCTTCCTGGCTACACCTTC. Translated, it gives CASSGAGRGLPGYTF. V is TRBV5-4 and J is TRBJ1-2; a possible D gene is TRBD1 (5 bases). The V gene's germline CDR1 is SGHNT and CDR2 YYREEE (reference sequence). V gave up 4 bases and J gave up 7 bases, with 20 bases separating them. The length of the CDR3 is 15 residues.